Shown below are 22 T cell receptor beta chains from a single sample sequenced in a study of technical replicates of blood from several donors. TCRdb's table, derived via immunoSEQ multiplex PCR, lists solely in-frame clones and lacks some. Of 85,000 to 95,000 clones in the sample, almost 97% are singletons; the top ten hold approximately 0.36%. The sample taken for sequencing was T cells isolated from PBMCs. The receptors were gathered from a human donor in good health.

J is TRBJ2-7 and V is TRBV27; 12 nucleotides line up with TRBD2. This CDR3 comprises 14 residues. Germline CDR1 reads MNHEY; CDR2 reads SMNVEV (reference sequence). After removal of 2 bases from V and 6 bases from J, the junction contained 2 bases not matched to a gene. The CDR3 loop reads CASSLLAGGGEQYF. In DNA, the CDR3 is TGTGCCAGCAGTTTACTAGCGGGAGGGGGCGAGCAGTACTTC.

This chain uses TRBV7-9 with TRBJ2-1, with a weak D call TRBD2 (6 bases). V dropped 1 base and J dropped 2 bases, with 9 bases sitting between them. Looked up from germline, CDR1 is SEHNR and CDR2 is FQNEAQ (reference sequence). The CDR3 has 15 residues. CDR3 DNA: TGTGCCAGCAGCTTAGACGGACTACCCTACAATGAGCAGTTCTTC. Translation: CASSLDGLPYNEQFF.

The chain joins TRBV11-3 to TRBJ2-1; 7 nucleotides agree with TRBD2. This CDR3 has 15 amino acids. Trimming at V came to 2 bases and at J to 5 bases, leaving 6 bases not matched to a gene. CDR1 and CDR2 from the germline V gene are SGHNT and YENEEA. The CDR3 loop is CASSLSGTGDNEQFF. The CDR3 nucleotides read TGTGCCAGCAGCTTAAGCGGGACTGGGGACAATGAGCAGTTCTTC.

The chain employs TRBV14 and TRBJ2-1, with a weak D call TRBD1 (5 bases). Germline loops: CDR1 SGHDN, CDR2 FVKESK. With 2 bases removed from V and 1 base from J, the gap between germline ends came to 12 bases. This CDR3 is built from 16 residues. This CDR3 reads CASSQWGSGSYNEQFF. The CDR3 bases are TGTGCCAGCAGCCAATGGGGATCAGGGTCCTACAATGAGCAGTTCTTC.

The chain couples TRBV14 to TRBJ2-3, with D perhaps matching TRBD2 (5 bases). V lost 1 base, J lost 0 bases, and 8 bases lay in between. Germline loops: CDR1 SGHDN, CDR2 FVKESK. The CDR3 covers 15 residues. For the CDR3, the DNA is TGTGCCAGCAGCCAAGTCAGGACTAGCACAGATACGCAGTATTTT. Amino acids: CASSQVRTSTDTQYF.

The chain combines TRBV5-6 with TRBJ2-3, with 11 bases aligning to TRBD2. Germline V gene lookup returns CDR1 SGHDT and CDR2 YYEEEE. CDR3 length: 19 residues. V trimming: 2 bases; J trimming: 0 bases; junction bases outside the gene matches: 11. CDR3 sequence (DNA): TGTGCCAGCAGCTTAAGGCTAGCGGGAGGACCCTATAGCACAGATACGCAGTATTTT. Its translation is CASSLRLAGGPYSTDTQYF.

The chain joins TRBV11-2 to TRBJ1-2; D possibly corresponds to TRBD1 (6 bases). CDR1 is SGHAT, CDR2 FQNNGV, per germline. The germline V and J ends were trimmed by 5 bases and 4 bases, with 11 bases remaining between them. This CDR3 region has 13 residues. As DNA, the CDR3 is TGTGCCAGCAGCACGCGACAGGCCTATGGCTACACCTTC. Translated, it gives CASSTRQAYGYTF. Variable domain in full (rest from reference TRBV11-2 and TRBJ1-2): EAGVAQSPRYKIIEKRQSVAFWCNPISGHATLYWYQQILGQGPKLLIQFQNNGVVDDSQLPKDRFSAERLKGVDSTLKIQPAKLEDSAVYLCASSTRQAYGYTFGSGTRLTVV.

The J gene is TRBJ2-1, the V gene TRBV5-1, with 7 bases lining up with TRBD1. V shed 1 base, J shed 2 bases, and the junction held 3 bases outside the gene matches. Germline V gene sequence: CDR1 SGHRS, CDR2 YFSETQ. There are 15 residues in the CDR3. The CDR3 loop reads CASSLNRGTYNEQFF. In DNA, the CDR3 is TGCGCCAGCAGCTTGAACAGGGGCACCTACAATGAGCAGTTCTTC.

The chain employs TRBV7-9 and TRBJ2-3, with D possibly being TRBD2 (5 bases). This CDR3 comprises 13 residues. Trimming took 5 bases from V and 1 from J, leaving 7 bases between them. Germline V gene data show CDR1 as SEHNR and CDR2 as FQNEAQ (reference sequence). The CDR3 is CASSTGGTDTQYF. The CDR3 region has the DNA TGTGCCAGCAGCACCGGGGGCACAGATACGCAGTATTTT.

The CDR3 sequence: CASSTGQARDGELFF. For the CDR3, the DNA is TGTGCCAGTAGTACTGGACAGGCACGCGACGGGGAGCTGTTTTTT. The chain employs TRBV19 and TRBJ2-2; 7 bases are a match to TRBD1. CDR3 length: 15 residues. Trimming at V came to 4 bases and at J to 7 bases, leaving 9 bases not matched to a gene. The V gene's germline CDR1 is LNHDA and CDR2 SQIVND (reference sequence).

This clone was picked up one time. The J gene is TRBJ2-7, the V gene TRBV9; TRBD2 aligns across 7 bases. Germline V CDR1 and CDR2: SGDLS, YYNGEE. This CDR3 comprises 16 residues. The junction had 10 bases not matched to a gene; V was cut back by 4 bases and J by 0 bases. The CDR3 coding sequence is TGTGCCAGCAGCTCCACCTGGGGGACTACCTCCTACGAGCAGTACTTC. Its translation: CASSSTWGTTSYEQYF.

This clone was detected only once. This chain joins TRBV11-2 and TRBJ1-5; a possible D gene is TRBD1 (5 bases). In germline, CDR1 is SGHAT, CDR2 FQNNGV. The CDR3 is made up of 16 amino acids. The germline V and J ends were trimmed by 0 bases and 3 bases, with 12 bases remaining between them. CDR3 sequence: CASSLDGGANNQPQHF. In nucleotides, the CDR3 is TGTGCCAGCAGCTTAGATGGCGGGGCTAACAATCAGCCCCAGCATTTT.

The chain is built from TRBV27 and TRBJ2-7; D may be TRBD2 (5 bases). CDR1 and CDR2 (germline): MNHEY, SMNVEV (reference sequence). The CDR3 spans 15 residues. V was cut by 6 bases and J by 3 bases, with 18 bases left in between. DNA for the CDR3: TGTGCCAGCAGACCCAACCTTGGACGGGACTACGAGCAGTACTTC. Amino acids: CASRPNLGRDYEQYF.

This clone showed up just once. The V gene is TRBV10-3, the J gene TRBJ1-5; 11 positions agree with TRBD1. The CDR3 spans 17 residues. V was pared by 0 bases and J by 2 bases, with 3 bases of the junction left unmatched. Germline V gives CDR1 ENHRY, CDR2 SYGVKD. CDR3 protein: CAISESGTGGGNQPQHF. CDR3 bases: TGTGCCATCAGTGAGTCCGGGACAGGGGGAGGCAATCAGCCCCAGCATTTT.

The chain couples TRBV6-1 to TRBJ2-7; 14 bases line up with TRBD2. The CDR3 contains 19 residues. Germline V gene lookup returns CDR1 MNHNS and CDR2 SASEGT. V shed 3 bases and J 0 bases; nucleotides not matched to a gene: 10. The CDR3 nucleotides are TGTGCCAGCAGTGATTATATAGGGACTAGCGGGAGAAGCTCCTACGAGCAGTACTTC. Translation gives CASSDYIGTSGRSSYEQYF.

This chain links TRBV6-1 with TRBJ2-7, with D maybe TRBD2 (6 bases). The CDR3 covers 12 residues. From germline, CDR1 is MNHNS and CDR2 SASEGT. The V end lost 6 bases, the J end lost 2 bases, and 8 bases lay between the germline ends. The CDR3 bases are TGTGCCAGCAGGGGGACTCCCTACGAGCAGTACTTC. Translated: CASRGTPYEQYF.

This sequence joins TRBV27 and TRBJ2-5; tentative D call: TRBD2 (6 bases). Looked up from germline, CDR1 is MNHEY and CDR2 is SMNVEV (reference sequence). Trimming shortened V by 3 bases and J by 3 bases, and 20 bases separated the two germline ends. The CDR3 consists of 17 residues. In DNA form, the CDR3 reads TGTGCCAGCAGTTTCCTCAAGCGGGTCGGGAGAGAAGAGACCCAGTACTTC. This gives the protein CASSFLKRVGREETQYF.

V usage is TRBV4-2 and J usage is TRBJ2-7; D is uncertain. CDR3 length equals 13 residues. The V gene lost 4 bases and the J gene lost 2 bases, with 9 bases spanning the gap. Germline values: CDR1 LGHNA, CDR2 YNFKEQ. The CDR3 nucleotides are TGTGCCAGCAGCCCCCCAGTCGCCTACGAGCAGTACTTC. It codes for CASSPPVAYEQYF.

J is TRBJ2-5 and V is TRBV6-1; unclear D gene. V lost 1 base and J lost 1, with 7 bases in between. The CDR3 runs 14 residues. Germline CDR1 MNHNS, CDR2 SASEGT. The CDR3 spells CASSEVEIQETQYF. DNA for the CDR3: TGTGCCAGCAGTGAAGTGGAGATCCAAGAGACCCAGTACTTC.

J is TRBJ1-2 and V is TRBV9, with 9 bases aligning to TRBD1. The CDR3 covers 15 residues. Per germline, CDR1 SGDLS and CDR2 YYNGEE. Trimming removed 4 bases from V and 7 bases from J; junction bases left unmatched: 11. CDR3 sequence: CASSPQDRGLVGYTF. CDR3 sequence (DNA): TGTGCCAGCAGCCCTCAGGACAGGGGCCTCGTTGGCTACACCTTC.

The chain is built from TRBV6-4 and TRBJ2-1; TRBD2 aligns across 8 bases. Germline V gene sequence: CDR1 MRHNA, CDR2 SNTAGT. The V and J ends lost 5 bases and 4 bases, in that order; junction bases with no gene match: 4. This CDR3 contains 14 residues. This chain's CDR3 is CASSPLAEYNEQFF. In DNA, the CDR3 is TGTGCCAGCAGTCCACTAGCGGAGTACAATGAGCAGTTCTTC.

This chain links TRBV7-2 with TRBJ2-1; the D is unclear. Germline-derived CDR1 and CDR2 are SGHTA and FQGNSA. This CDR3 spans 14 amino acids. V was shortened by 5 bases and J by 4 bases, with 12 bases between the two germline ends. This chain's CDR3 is CASSGGPDYNEQFF. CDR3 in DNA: TGTGCCAGCAGCGGCGGTCCGGATTACAATGAGCAGTTCTTC.